The clone carrying this T cell receptor (beta chain) was seen many times. The antigen is undetermined. The sample comes from a study of regulatory T cells in long-lasting Graves disease. General study findings and limits: Persistent disease preferred TRBV28, TRBJ1-2 and TRBJ2-5; new disease, TRBV20-1 and TRBJ2-1.

V dropped 4 bases and J dropped 7 bases, with 11 bases sitting between them. The CDR3 runs to 13 residues. CDR1 and CDR2 (germline): SGHRS, YFSETQ. The time point was: newly diagnosed GD, antithyroid drugs for less than 3 months. With RNA extracted from PBMCs as input, the TCR library was made. As a group, patients came from one endocrinology department in Xi'an, China. iRepertoire HTBI primers and Arm-PCR of CDR3 regions built TCR beta libraries. Source study methods: Overall, samples carried around 68 TRBV and 15 or so TRBJ segments. TCRdb reprocessed the multiplex PCR reads with MiXCR, giving one entry per CDR3 protein. The V and J calls, along with clone size, are taken from TCRdb and not from the paper's own processing. This table has fewer than 350,000 distinct CDR3 sequences, under 20% appearing once.

This sequence originates from a female donor with Graves disease. This specimen was peripheral blood mononuclear cells (PBMCs), taken at new diagnosis, from a patient treated with antithyroid drugs. V and J are TRBV5-1 and TRBJ1-4, with TRBD1 as a possible D gene (6 bases). The CDR3 sequence: CASSVRGGEKLFF. DNA for the CDR3: TGCGCCAGCAGCGTTAGAGGGGGTGAAAAACTGTTTTTT.